This TCR beta chain was sequenced in a study of OX40 agonist ivuxolimab in advanced cancers. Overall study context: Allowance was made for prior anti-PD-1, anti-PD-L1 or anti-CTLA-4 therapy, and about 44% had some.

Sequenced by immunoSEQ multiplex PCR; TCRdb stores in-frame clones only, minus some. The sample records 98,000 or so clones, about 91% being singletons. Germline-derived CDR1 and CDR2 are MNHNS and SASEGT. V was pared by 2 bases and J by 7 bases, with 9 bases of the junction left unmatched. This CDR3 has 16 amino acids. The sampling schedule covered blood at baseline, cycle 4 day 1, and cycle 7 day 1. This clone was picked up one time. Its antigen is undetermined. Study-wide results and limits: Some patients without response likewise showed low normalized clonal expansion.

The receptor was derived from an adult with an advanced solid tumor such as melanoma, head and neck, liver or kidney cancer. The specimen was CD4+ or CD8+ T cells sorted from blood, collected in a trial of the OX40 agonist ivuxolimab. The chain uses TRBV6-1 and TRBJ2-7; 12 nucleotides line up with TRBD2. The CDR3 DNA follows: TGTGCCAGCAGTGAATGGGCTAGCGGGAGGGCGGGGGAGCAGTACTTC. Protein product: CASSEWASGRAGEQYF.